This T cell receptor (beta chain) stems from a study of cytomegalovirus exposure and HLA in healthy donors. The sample holds one count of this clone. Primers for the PCR totalled 60 Vbeta and 13 Jbeta. Per the original data handling: In a later analysis, roughly 11 million of about 80 million unique beta chains occurred in at least two donors. Sequencing was performed with immunoSEQ multiplex PCR; in TCRdb, only in-frame clones are kept and a portion is missing. That table is the source of V, J and clone size, and D and trimming were worked out from the DNA. This sample yields approximately 90,000 clones, of which roughly 85% are seen a single time; about 7.7% belongs to the top ten. Germline assignment: CDR1 SGHRS and CDR2 YFSETQ. With 3 bases clipped from V and 6 bases from J, the junction kept 5 bases outside the gene matches. The CDR3 covers 14 residues.

The gene calls are TRBV5-1 and TRBJ2-7, with 11 bases lining up with TRBD2. The sequence came from a man aged 40-49 years in good health and CMV-seropositive. The sample consisted of PBMCs. The CDR3 spells CASSSTSGSGEQYF. The CDR3 nucleotides read TGCGCCAGCAGCTCTACTAGCGGGAGTGGCGAGCAGTACTTC.